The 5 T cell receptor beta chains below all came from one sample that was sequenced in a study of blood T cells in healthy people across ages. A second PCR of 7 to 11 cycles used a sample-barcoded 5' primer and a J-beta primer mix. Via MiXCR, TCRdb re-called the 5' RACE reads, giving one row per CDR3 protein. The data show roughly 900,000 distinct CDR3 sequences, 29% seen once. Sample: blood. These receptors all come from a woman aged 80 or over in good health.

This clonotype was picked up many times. The CDR3 sequence is CASSTTGGSGANVLTF. The CDR3 nucleotides read TGTGCCAGCAGTACGACAGGGGGCTCTGGGGCCAACGTCCTGACTTTC. V and J are TRBV6-6 and TRBJ2-6; 9 positions match TRBD1. The junction had 2 bases not matched to a gene; V was cut back by 5 bases and J by 0 bases. Per germline, CDR1 MNHNY and CDR2 SVGAGI (reference sequence). This CDR3 region has 16 residues.

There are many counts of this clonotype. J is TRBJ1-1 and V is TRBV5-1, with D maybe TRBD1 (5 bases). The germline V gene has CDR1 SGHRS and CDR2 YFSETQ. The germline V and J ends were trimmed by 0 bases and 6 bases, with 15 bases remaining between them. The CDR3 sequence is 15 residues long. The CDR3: CASSLAAGVIPEAFF. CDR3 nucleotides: TGCGCCAGCAGCTTGGCGGCGGGGGTAATTCCTGAAGCTTTCTTT. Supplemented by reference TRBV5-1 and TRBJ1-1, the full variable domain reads KAGVTQTPRYLIKTRGQQVTLSCSPISGHRSVSWYQQTPGQGLQFLFEYFSETQRNKGNFPGRFSGRQFSNSRSEMNVSTLELGDSALYLCASSLAAGVIPEAFFGQGTRLTVV.

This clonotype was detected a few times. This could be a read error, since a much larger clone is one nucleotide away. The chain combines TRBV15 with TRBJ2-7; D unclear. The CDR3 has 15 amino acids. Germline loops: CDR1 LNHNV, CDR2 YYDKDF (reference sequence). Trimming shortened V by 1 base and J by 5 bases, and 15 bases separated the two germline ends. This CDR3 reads CATSRGSPIRDEQYF. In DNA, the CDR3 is TGTGCCACCAGCAGAGGTTCACCAATTAGGGACGAGCAGTACTTC.

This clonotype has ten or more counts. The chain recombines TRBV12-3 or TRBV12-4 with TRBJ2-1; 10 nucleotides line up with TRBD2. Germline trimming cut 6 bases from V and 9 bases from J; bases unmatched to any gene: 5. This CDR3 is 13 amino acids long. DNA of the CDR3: TGTGCCAGCAGCCCCCAGCGGGGGGGTGAGCAGTTCTTC. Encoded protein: CASSPQRGGEQFF.

The CDR3 sequence is CAGTDSGGAQETQYF. The CDR3 DNA is TGTGCTGGGACCGATAGCGGGGGGGCACAAGAGACCCAGTACTTC. V gene TRBV30 combines with J gene TRBJ2-5; 11 bases are shared with TRBD2. The length of the CDR3 is 15 residues. Looked up from germline, CDR1 is GTSNPN and CDR2 is SVGIG (reference sequence).